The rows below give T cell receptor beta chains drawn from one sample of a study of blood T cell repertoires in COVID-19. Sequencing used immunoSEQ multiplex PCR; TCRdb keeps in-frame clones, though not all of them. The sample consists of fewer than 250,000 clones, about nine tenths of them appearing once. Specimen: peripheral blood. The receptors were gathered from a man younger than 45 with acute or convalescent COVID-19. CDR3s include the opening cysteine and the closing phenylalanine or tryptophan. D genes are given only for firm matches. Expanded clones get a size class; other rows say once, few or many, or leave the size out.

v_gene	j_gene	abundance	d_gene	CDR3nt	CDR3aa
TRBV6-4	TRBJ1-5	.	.	TGTGCCAGCAGTGACTTGGCGGGACAGCCCCAGCATTTT	CASSDLAGQPQHF
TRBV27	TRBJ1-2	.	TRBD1	TGTGCCAGCAGTCAACAGGGGGCGTTGCGTGGCTACACCTTC	CASSQQGALRGYTF
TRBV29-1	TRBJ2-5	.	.	TGCAGCGCTGACCCGGGGATGGAGACCCAGTACTTC	CSADPGMETQYF
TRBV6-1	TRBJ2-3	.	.	TGTGCCAGCAGGCCGGGATTATATACGCAGTATTTT	CASRPGLYTQYF
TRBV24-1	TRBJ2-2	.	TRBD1	TGTGCCACCAGAGGGACAGGGACCGGGGAGCTGTTTTTT	CATRGTGTGELFF
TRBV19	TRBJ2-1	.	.	TGTGCCAGTAGTATAAATAACTACCCCAATGAGCAGTTCTTC	CASSINNYPNEQFF
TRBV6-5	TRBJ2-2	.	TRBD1	TGTGCCAGCAGGACAGGGGGCCCCGGGGAGCTGTTTTTT	CASRTGGPGELFF
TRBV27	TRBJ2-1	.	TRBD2	TGTGCCAGCGGAACTAGCGGGGGGGCCCATTCCCCATACAATGAGCAGTTCTTC	CASGTSGGAHSPYNEQFF
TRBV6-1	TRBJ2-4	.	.	TGTGCCAGCAGTGTAACGGTACCACTAGCCAAAAACATTCAGTACTTC	CASSVTVPLAKNIQYF
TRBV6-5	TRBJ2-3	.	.	TGTGCCAGCAGTCAGGACTTAAACACAGATACGCAGTATTTT	CASSQDLNTDTQYF
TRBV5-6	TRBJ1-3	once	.	TGTGCCAGCAGCTTGCCCGGGTTCTACTCTGGAAACACCATATATTTT	CASSLPGFYSGNTIYF
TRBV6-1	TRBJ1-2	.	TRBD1	TGTGCCAGCAGTGATCGCCCGGGACAGGGGGCTTGGGGCTACACCTTC	CASSDRPGQGAWGYTF
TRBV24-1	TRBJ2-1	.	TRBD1	TGTGCCACCAGTGACCAGGGACAGGGTGTTTACAATGAGCAGTTCTTC	CATSDQGQGVYNEQFF
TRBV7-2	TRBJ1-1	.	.	TGTGCCAGCAGCAGCTTAACGACAGACGAAGCTTTCTTT	CASSSLTTDEAFF
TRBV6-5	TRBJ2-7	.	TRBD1	TGTGCCAGCAGTTACGGGACAGGCAAGCAGTACTTC	CASSYGTGKQYF
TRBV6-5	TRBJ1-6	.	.	TGTGCCAGCTCTCGGGATTGGGGGAGGTCACCCCTCCACTTT	CASSRDWGRSPLHF
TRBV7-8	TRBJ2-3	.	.	TGTGCCAGCAGCTCCATTTTGAGCCCAGATACGCAGTATTTT	CASSSILSPDTQYF
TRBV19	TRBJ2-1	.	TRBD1	TGTGCCAGTAGTCTGTACAGGGGCAATGAGCAGTTCTTC	CASSLYRGNEQFF
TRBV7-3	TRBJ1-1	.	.	TGTGCCAGCAGCTTGATCAACAAGAACACTGAAGCTTTCTTT	CASSLINKNTEAFF
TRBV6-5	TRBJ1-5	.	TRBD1	TGTGCCACGGGTTTAAGGACAGGGGGCGCTGGGCATTTT	CATGLRTGGAGHF
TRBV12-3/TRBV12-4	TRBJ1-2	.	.	TGTGCCAGCAGACTTACAGGGAACTATGGCTACACCTTC	CASRLTGNYGYTF
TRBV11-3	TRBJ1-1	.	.	TGTGCCAGCAGCTTTCTAGGGAGCACTGAAGCTTTCTTT	CASSFLGSTEAFF
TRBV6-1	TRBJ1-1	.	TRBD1	TGTGCCAGCAGTGAAGCGTTTCCCCACGCGACAGGGTACACTGAAGCTTTCTTT	CASSEAFPHATGYTEAFF
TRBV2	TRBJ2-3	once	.	TGTGCCAGCAGTGAAACTAGTGGTATGGTAGATACGCAGTATTTT	CASSETSGMVDTQYF
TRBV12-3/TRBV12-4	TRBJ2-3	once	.	TGTGCCAGCAGCCGTGGCGGGCCAGATACGCAGTATTTT	CASSRGGPDTQYF
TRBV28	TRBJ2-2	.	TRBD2	TGTGCCAGCAGTGGACTAGCGGGGGGGCGGAGCACCGGGGAGCTGTTTTTT	CASSGLAGGRSTGELFF
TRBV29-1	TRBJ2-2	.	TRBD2	TGCAGCGTTGAAGATAGGGCTAGCGGGAGGAGGGTAAACACCGGGGAGCTGTTTTTT	CSVEDRASGRRVNTGELFF
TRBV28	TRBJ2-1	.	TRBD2	TGTGCCAGCAGTTTAGCGGGAGGTGTAGTTGATGAGCAGTTCTTC	CASSLAGGVVDEQFF
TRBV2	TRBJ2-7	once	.	TGTGCCAGCAGGGCAACGCAGGGTGGTTGGGGCGAGCAGTACTTC	CASRATQGGWGEQYF
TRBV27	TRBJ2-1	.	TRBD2	TGTGCCAGCAGTTATCCCGGGACTAGCGAAAATGAGCAGTTCTTC	CASSYPGTSENEQFF
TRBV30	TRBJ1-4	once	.	TGTGCCTGGAGCCCGAGGTCCGGGGGTCCTAATGAAAAACTGTTTTTT	CAWSPRSGGPNEKLFF